The 30 T cell receptor beta chains presented below share a single source sample, sequenced in a study of blood T cell repertoires in COVID-19. Some clones are missing from TCRdb's copy, which holds only in-frame ones; the method was immunoSEQ multiplex PCR. The sample has roughly 170,000 clones, approximately 87% seen once. Material for sequencing was peripheral blood. Source of these receptors: an older man with active or convalescent COVID-19.

The chain has TRBV4-1 and TRBJ2-1; the D gene is possibly TRBD1 (5 bases). Germline V lookup: CDR1 MGHRA, CDR2 YSYEKL. Trimming left V 4 bases short and J 8 bases short, with 18 bases between. The CDR3 is made up of 15 amino acids. CDR3 amino acids: CASSRQKGIGDEQFF. CDR3 DNA: TGCGCCAGCAGCCGCCAGAAGGGCATAGGGGATGAGCAGTTCTTC.

The V and J genes are TRBV28 and TRBJ2-1; 10 bases are shared with TRBD2. With 2 bases clipped from V and 2 bases from J, the junction kept 6 bases outside the gene matches. This CDR3 region has 17 residues. Germline CDR1 is MDHEN and CDR2 is SYDVKM. CDR3 coding DNA: TGTGCCAGCAGTTTAGCGGGACTAGCGAAAACCTACAATGAGCAGTTCTTC. The encoded protein is CASSLAGLAKTYNEQFF.

This clone came up a few times. The gene calls are TRBV18 and TRBJ2-4; 7 bases agree with TRBD2. Germline V CDR1 and CDR2: KGHSH, LQKENI. V gave up 3 bases and J gave up 8 bases; unmatched junction bases: 13. The CDR3 is 16 amino acids. This chain's CDR3 is CASSPEPGRGRDIQYF. The CDR3 DNA reads TGTGCCAGCTCACCCGAGCCGGGGCGCGGGAGAGACATTCAGTACTTC.

The V and J genes are TRBV3-1 (or the pseudogene TRBV3-2) and TRBJ1-1; D gene uncertain. Trimming removed 4 bases at V and 5 bases at J, with 17 bases between. The length of the CDR3 is 15 residues. Germline values: CDR1 LGHDT, CDR2 YNNKEL (reference sequence). CDR3 sequence: CASSRGGLAGTEAFF. CDR3 bases: TGTGCCAGCAGCCGCGGAGGGCTTGCGGGAACTGAAGCTTTCTTT.

There are a few counts of this clone. The V and J genes are TRBV5-4 and TRBJ2-1, with 10 bases aligning to TRBD2. The germline CDR1 and CDR2 sequences are SGHNT and YYREEE (reference sequence). Trimming cost V 4 bases and J 4 bases; bases outside gene matches: 8. The CDR3 totals 16 residues. In nucleotides, the CDR3 is TGTGCCAGCAGCCGTGTTTGGACTAGCGGTTACAATGAGCAGTTCTTC. Translated, it gives CASSRVWTSGYNEQFF.

V gene TRBV5-1 combines with J gene TRBJ2-7; TRBD1 matches at 7 bases. V shed 5 bases and J 2 bases; nucleotides not matched to a gene: 4. The CDR3 runs 13 residues. Germline V CDR1 and CDR2: SGHRS, YFSETQ. CDR3 in amino acids: CASSTGQPYEQYF. For the CDR3, the DNA is TGCGCCAGCAGTACGGGACAGCCCTACGAGCAGTACTTC.

With respect to this clone: One junction end disagrees with the germline gene, perhaps due to a read error. The chain recombines TRBV5-5 with TRBJ1-3; TRBD1 aligns across 11 bases. The CDR3 is made up of 15 amino acids. Germline loops: CDR1 SGHKS, CDR2 YYEKEE (reference sequence). The CDR3 nucleotides read TGTGCCAGCAGCTTGGCGGGAGGACAGGGGGCTTCCCTGCCGTTT. Translating it yields CASSLAGGQGASLPF.

This chain uses TRBV6-6 with TRBJ2-2; the D gene is possibly TRBD2 (6 bases). The CDR3 is 15 amino acids. V lost 5 bases and J 3 bases, leaving 13 bases between the germline ends. CDR1 and CDR2 (germline): MNHNY, SVGAGI (reference sequence). The CDR3 DNA sequence: TGTGCCAGCAGTCTCCCCAGGGAGGACACCGGGGAGCTGTTTTTT. This gives the protein CASSLPREDTGELFF.

This clone appeared once. The chain has TRBV19 and TRBJ2-7, with D possibly TRBD1 on 6 matching bases. The germline gives CDR1 LNHDA, CDR2 SQIVND (reference sequence). CDR3 length equals 11 residues. Trimming removed 8 bases at V and 6 bases at J, with 11 bases between. The chain's CDR3 is CASGTGFEQYF. The CDR3 DNA follows: TGTGCCAGTGGAACAGGGTTCGAGCAGTACTTC.

The V and J genes are TRBV7-2 and TRBJ2-7, with a possible D match to TRBD1 (6 bases). Germline assignment: CDR1 SGHTA and CDR2 FQGNSA. The CDR3 is made up of 13 amino acids. Trimming took 5 bases from V and 2 from J, leaving 10 bases between them. The CDR3 DNA sequence: TGTGCCAGCAGCGGCAGGGGAACCTACGAGCAGTACTTC. Amino acids: CASSGRGTYEQYF.

The chain combines TRBV12-3 or TRBV12-4 with TRBJ2-2; the D gene is possibly TRBD2 (6 bases). V was shortened by 6 bases and J by 5 bases, with 10 bases between the two germline ends. The CDR3 runs 13 residues. The CDR3: CASRIGGTGELFF. As DNA, the CDR3 is TGTGCCAGCAGAATCGGGGGAACCGGGGAGCTGTTTTTT.

V gene TRBV6-2 or TRBV6-3 combines with J gene TRBJ1-5; D call uncertain. Trimming took off 4 bases at V and 2 bases at J, with 12 bases between the two ends. CDR3 length: 15 residues. Germline CDR1 and CDR2: MNHEY and SVGEGT. The CDR3 coding sequence is TGTGCCAGCAGTTGGGGAGGGAGCGGCAATCAGCCCCAGCATTTT. Protein: CASSWGGSGNQPQHF.

The rearrangement links TRBV19 to TRBJ2-7; 12 bases fit TRBD1. CDR1 and CDR2 from the germline V gene are LNHDA and SQIVND (reference sequence). Losses at the gene ends were 4 bases for V and 2 bases for J; bases not matched to a gene: 6. CDR3 length: 16 amino acids. CDR3 region: CASSKPGQGATYEQYF. CDR3 nucleotide sequence: TGTGCCAGTAGTAAACCGGGACAGGGGGCCACCTACGAGCAGTACTTC.

This clone was recorded only once. The chain recombines TRBV30 with TRBJ2-1; D may match TRBD1 or TRBD2 (5 bases each). The CDR3 runs 16 residues. V lost 5 bases and J lost 4, with 21 bases in between. Germline CDR1 GTSNPN, CDR2 SVGIG (reference sequence). The CDR3 DNA is TGTGCCTGGGAGGGGCTGACGCGACAGTCATACAATGAGCAGTTCTTC. As protein: CAWEGLTRQSYNEQFF.

This clone was counted once. This CDR3 reads CASSLNAGDVKKLFF. The DNA for the CDR3 is TGCGCCAGCAGCTTGAACGCAGGGGATGTCAAAAAACTGTTTTTT. The rearrangement links TRBV5-1 to TRBJ1-4; TRBD1 might be the D (6 bases). Trimming removed 1 base from V and 9 bases from J, with 16 bases in between. The CDR3 spans 15 residues. CDR1 and CDR2 (germline): SGHRS, YFSETQ.

This chain links TRBV6-5 with TRBJ1-4; D gene unclear. The length of the CDR3 is 15 residues. Trimming took off 6 bases at V and 4 bases at J, with 15 bases between the two ends. The germline CDR1 and CDR2 sequences are MNHEY and SVGAGI. The CDR3: CASRAAPAGNEKLFF. The CDR3 coding sequence is TGTGCCAGCAGGGCAGCCCCGGCGGGTAATGAAAAACTGTTTTTT.

This sequence joins TRBV5-6 and TRBJ2-7; D is perhaps TRBD2 (6 bases). Trimming shortened V by 4 bases and J by 1 base, and 18 bases separated the two germline ends. There are 16 residues in the CDR3. Germline V gene sequence: CDR1 SGHDT, CDR2 YYEEEE. The CDR3 DNA follows: TGTGCCAGCAGCGGCGCCCCGGGACTCCTATCCTACGAGCAGTACTTC. Amino acid sequence: CASSGAPGLLSYEQYF.

DNA of the CDR3: TGTGCCACAGCAGCGGGGGGGACAGATACGCAGTATTTT. Translation gives CATAAGGTDTQYF. This sequence joins TRBV24-1 and TRBJ2-3; 10 positions agree with TRBD2. Germline CDR1 is KGHDR and CDR2 is SFDVKD. Trimming removed 10 bases from V and 3 bases from J; junction bases left unmatched: 3. This CDR3 has 13 amino acids.

This clone was recorded many times. J is TRBJ1-6 and V is TRBV2; no definite D call. CDR1 is SNHLY and CDR2 is FYNNEI in the germline V gene. V lost 7 bases to trimming and J lost 2 bases, with 9 bases between them. CDR3 size: 14 residues. CDR3 amino acids: CASTRGAYNSPLHF. CDR3 DNA: TGTGCCAGCACTCGGGGTGCCTATAATTCACCCCTCCACTTT.

The chain is built from TRBV11-2 and TRBJ1-2, with D perhaps matching TRBD1 (6 bases). The CDR3 is 14 amino acids. CDR1 and CDR2 (germline): SGHAT, FQNNGV. V was cut by 7 bases and J by 6 bases, with 18 bases left in between. The CDR3 DNA reads as TGTGCCAGCAAACTCCCGGGGGGGGCCCATGGCTACACCTTC. Amino acids: CASKLPGGAHGYTF.

CDR3 DNA: TGTGCCAGCAGCCCCGGACAGGTTTGGGCCTATAATTCACCCCTCCACTTT. The encoded protein is CASSPGQVWAYNSPLHF. The chain recombines TRBV6-2 or TRBV6-3 with TRBJ1-6; 7 bases fit TRBD1. Germline values: CDR1 MNHEY, CDR2 SVGEGT. Trimming took 6 bases from V and 2 from J; bases not matched to a gene: 10. The CDR3 consists of 17 residues.

The rearrangement joins TRBV6-5 to TRBJ1-2, with 8 bases identical to TRBD1. The CDR3 sequence is 14 residues long. Germline loops: CDR1 MNHEY, CDR2 SVGAGI. The V and J ends lost 4 bases and 3 bases, in that order; junction bases with no gene match: 4. CDR3 sequence: CASSFRGRDYGYTF. As DNA, the CDR3 is TGTGCCAGCAGTTTCAGGGGGCGCGACTATGGCTACACCTTC.

The genes are TRBV7-8 and TRBJ2-2; TRBD1 matches 11 bases. V was clipped by 5 bases and J by 0 bases; unmatched bases: 11. The CDR3 length is 19 residues. Germline V gene data show CDR1 as SGHVS and CDR2 as FQNEAQ. CDR3 loop: CASSLRLGGQGANTGELFF. The CDR3 nucleotides read TGTGCCAGCAGCCTCCGGTTAGGGGGACAGGGGGCGAACACCGGGGAGCTGTTTTTT.

This clone was found once. The genes are TRBV7-2 and TRBJ2-5, with 9 bases identical to TRBD1. V lost 7 bases and J lost 5; bases outside the gene matches: 11. The length of the CDR3 is 15 residues. Germline CDR1 SGHTA, CDR2 FQGNSA. For the CDR3, the DNA is TGTGCCAGCACTTCCCCGGACAGGGGATTGGAGACCCAGTACTTC. Translating gives CASTSPDRGLETQYF.

The V and J genes are TRBV11-2 and TRBJ1-2, with 7 bases identical to TRBD1. CDR3 length: 13 residues. Germline CDR1 reads SGHAT; CDR2 reads FQNNGV. Trimming removed 6 bases from V and 6 bases from J; junction bases left unmatched: 7. CDR3 in amino acids: CASRLPGGDGYTF. The DNA of the CDR3 is TGTGCCAGCAGGCTACCAGGGGGAGATGGCTACACCTTC.

This clone was seen a single time. V is TRBV2 and J is TRBJ2-6; 8 nucleotides align to TRBD1. V gave up 6 bases and J gave up 3 bases; unmatched junction bases: 13. The CDR3 extends over 18 amino acids. Germline V gene data show CDR1 as SNHLY and CDR2 as FYNNEI. CDR3 in DNA: TGTGCCAGCAGCGATTCCGCTACAGGGGGAGGTGGGGCCAACGTCCTGACTTTC. Its protein is CASSDSATGGGGANVLTF.

The genes are TRBV7-7 and TRBJ2-5; D possibly corresponds to TRBD2 (6 bases). Germline loops: CDR1 SSHAT, CDR2 FNYEAQ (reference sequence). The CDR3 spans 15 residues. Trimming shortened V by 5 bases and J by 2 bases, and 15 bases separated the two germline ends. The chain's CDR3 is CASSLVPGLQETQYF. The CDR3 bases are TGTGCCAGCAGCCTGGTCCCGGGACTTCAAGAGACCCAGTACTTC.

The chain combines TRBV9 with TRBJ2-2; the match to TRBD1 covers 10 bases. Trimming at V came to 0 bases and at J to 3 bases, leaving 5 bases not matched to a gene. From germline, CDR1 is SGDLS and CDR2 YYNGEE. The CDR3 has 17 amino acids. In DNA, the CDR3 is TGTGCCAGCAGCGTAGGGGGACAGGGGACGTACACCGGGGAGCTGTTTTTT. Protein: CASSVGGQGTYTGELFF.

This clone has a single count. The V call is TRBV5-6, the J call TRBJ2-7; perhaps TRBD2 as D (6 bases). Trimming shortened V by 4 bases and J by 5 bases, and 16 bases separated the two germline ends. This CDR3 spans 14 amino acids. Germline V gene data show CDR1 as SGHDT and CDR2 as YYEEEE. CDR3 coding DNA: TGTGCCAGCAGCACAATAGGCGGGGCGAACGAGCAGTACTTC. Its translation is CASSTIGGANEQYF.

This sequence joins TRBV7-2 and TRBJ1-4, with a tentative D call TRBD1 (5 bases). This CDR3 has 15 residues. From germline, CDR1 is SGHTA and CDR2 FQGNSA. V gave up 1 base and J gave up 5 bases, with 11 bases separating them. The CDR3 is CASSLGRGANEKLFF. The CDR3 coding sequence is TGTGCCAGCAGCTTAGGGAGGGGAGCGAATGAAAAACTGTTTTTT.